This TCR beta chain is from a study of CD8 T cells in Susac syndrome. Random-hexamer reverse transcription was applied to roughly 0.5 to 1 ug RNA. One entry per CDR3 protein, called by TCRdb with MiXCR from the immunoSEQ multiplex PCR reads. Of approximately 100,000 distinct CDR3 sequences in the sample, roughly 95% are singletons; the top ten hold approximately 0.41%. The CD8+ and CD4+ T cells were isolated magnetically using a negative isolation approach, whereas the TEMRA cells were enriched by FACS. The clonotype was recovered from a human donor with Susac syndrome. The sequenced material came from CD8+ T cells from PBMCs.

CDR3 bases: TGCAGCGATCGGACAGCGAGCTCCTACAATGAGCAGTTCTTC. This gives the protein CSDRTASSYNEQFF. The chain uses TRBV29-1 and TRBJ2-1; TRBD1 might be the D (6 bases). The CDR3 length is 14 residues. Germline-derived CDR1 and CDR2 are SQVTM and ANQGSEA. The V end lost 7 bases, the J end lost 0 bases, and 13 bases lay between the germline ends.